This entry lists 12 T cell receptor beta chains sequenced from one sample in a study of blood T cell repertoires in COVID-19. Data came from immunoSEQ multiplex PCR; TCRdb stores just in-frame clones and leaves some out. The sample consists of over 250,000 clones, about nine tenths of them appearing once. The sequenced sample was PBMCs or T cells enriched from blood (not recorded which). All receptors derive from a woman under 30 who had recovered from COVID-19.

The rearrangement links TRBV24-1 to TRBJ2-2; 8 nucleotides align to TRBD1. The CDR3 has 17 amino acids. Germline CDR1 and CDR2: KGHDR and SFDVKD. The V segment lost 4 bases and the J segment 5 bases; nucleotides outside the gene matches: 11. The CDR3 DNA follows: TGTGCCACCAGTGACAGACAGGGGTTCGTCGCGACCGGGGAGCTGTTTTTT. This translates into CATSDRQGFVATGELFF.

The chain carries TRBV15 and TRBJ1-5; no definite D call. V lost 5 bases and J lost 5, with 13 bases in between. Per the germline V gene, CDR1 is LNHNV and CDR2 is YYDKDF (reference sequence). This CDR3 spans 14 amino acids. The CDR3 nucleotides read TGTGCCACCAGCGGCAGGCTAATAGATCAGCCCCAGCATTTT. It is translated as CATSGRLIDQPQHF.

This chain connects TRBV19 to TRBJ1-2; 7 bases agree with TRBD1. Germline V lookup: CDR1 LNHDA, CDR2 SQIVND (reference sequence). V lost 3 bases, J lost 4 bases, and 5 bases stayed unmatched. The CDR3 runs to 14 residues. The CDR3 here is CASSIRDSLYGYTF. The DNA of the CDR3 is TGTGCCAGTAGTATCCGGGACAGCCTCTATGGCTACACCTTC.

The chain couples TRBV18 to TRBJ1-2; 7 bases align to TRBD1. Per the germline V gene, CDR1 is KGHSH and CDR2 is LQKENI. The CDR3 totals 16 residues. Germline trimming cut 3 bases from V and 3 bases from J; bases unmatched to any gene: 10. The CDR3 coding sequence is TGTGCCAGCTCACCGCGACGACAGGGTCGGGACTATGGCTACACCTTC. Translation: CASSPRRQGRDYGYTF.

V and J are TRBV5-6 and TRBJ1-1, with D possibly TRBD1 on 6 matching bases. Trimming cost V 3 bases and J 0 bases, with 24 bases left between them. Germline-derived CDR1 and CDR2 are SGHDT and YYEEEE. This CDR3 has 19 residues. The CDR3 region has the DNA TGTGCCAGCAGCTCCCTCGACAGGTTCGGCTATGGATTGAACACTGAAGCTTTCTTT. Translating gives CASSSLDRFGYGLNTEAFF.

The J gene is TRBJ2-7, the V gene TRBV7-2; possible D gene TRBD2, 6 bases. The CDR3 contains 14 residues. Germline-derived CDR1 and CDR2 are SGHTA and FQGNSA. The V end lost 1 base, the J end lost 5 bases, and 12 bases lay between the germline ends. Here the CDR3 DNA reads TGTGCCAGCAGCTTAGAAAGGGGAGGAAACGAGCAGTACTTC. This encodes CASSLERGGNEQYF. The variable domain in full, completed from reference TRBV7-2 and TRBJ2-7, reads GAGVSQSPSNKVTEKGKDVELRCDPISGHTALYWYRQSLGQGLEFLIYFQGNSAPDKSGLPSDRFSAERTGGSVSTLTIQRTQQEDSAVYLCASSLERGGNEQYFGPGTRLTVT.

In nucleotides, the CDR3 is TGTGCACGAAGGGTAAAAGCGGGTCCTGGGTTCTACGAGCAGTACTTC. It codes for CARRVKAGPGFYEQYF. V usage is TRBV12-2 and J usage is TRBJ2-7; the table assigns TRBD2, which was not confirmed against the DNA. TRBV12-2 is a documented pseudogene. The CDR3 totals 16 residues.

This chain uses TRBV5-3 with TRBJ2-1; D remains ambiguous. TRBV5-3 is recorded as an ORF, its role being uncertain. This CDR3 has 17 residues. The V end lost 6 bases, the J end lost 0 bases, and 19 bases lay between the germline ends. CDR3 sequence reads: CARNPACGESSYNEQFF. The CDR3 bases are TGTGCCAGAAACCCGGCCTGCGGAGAGAGCTCCTACAATGAGCAGTTCTTC.

This clone is deemed medium-sized (0.01 to 0.1%). In the same sample, other DNA sequences code for this CDR3. The rearrangement uses TRBV27 and TRBJ2-1; TRBD2 might be the D (5 bases). The ends were cut back, 2 bases at V and 0 bases at J, with 5 bases in the middle. The CDR3 covers 14 residues. CDR1 MNHEY and CDR2 SMNVEV come from the germline V gene (reference sequence). The CDR3, as DNA: TGTGCCAGCAGTTTAGGAGGCTCCTACAATGAGCAGTTCTTC. Residues: CASSLGGSYNEQFF.

The J gene is TRBJ1-2, the V gene TRBV7-6; the D gene is possibly TRBD1 (5 bases). The CDR3 contains 16 residues. The V end lost 2 bases, the J end lost 0 bases, and 13 bases lay between the germline ends. The germline V gene encodes CDR1 SGHVS and CDR2 FNYEAQ. The CDR3 DNA reads TGTGCCAGCAGCTTATCAGGGCGGACGACTAACTATGGCTACACCTTC. It is translated as CASSLSGRTTNYGYTF.

CDR3: CASSIRSGSPLHF. The DNA of the CDR3 is TGTGCCAGTAGTATCCGGAGTGGTTCACCCCTCCACTTT. This sequence joins TRBV19 and TRBJ1-6; D is ambiguous. V was pared by 3 bases and J by 9 bases, with 9 bases between. CDR3 size: 13 residues. Germline assignment: CDR1 LNHDA and CDR2 SQIVND (reference sequence).

The rearrangement joins TRBV6-4 to TRBJ2-2; D is unclear. The germline CDR1 and CDR2 sequences are MRHNA and SNTAGT. The CDR3 is 14 residues long. Between the trimmed V and J ends, which lost 0 bases and 5 bases, there was a span of 7 bases. CDR3 protein: CASSDSPGTGELFF. CDR3 in DNA: TGTGCCAGCAGTGACTCGCCCGGGACCGGGGAGCTGTTTTTT.